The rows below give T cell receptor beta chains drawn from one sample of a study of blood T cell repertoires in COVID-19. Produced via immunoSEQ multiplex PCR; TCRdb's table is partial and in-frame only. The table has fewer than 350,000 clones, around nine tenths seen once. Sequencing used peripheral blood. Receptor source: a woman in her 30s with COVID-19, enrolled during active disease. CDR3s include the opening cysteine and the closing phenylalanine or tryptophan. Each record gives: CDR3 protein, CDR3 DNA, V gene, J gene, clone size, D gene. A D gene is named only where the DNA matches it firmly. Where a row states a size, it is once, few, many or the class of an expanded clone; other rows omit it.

CASSLGRGNQPQHF	TGTGCCAGCAGCTTAGGTCGAGGCAATCAGCCCCAGCATTTT	TRBV11-2	TRBJ1-5	-	-
CASIGSSGNTIYF	TGTGCCAGCATCGGGAGCTCTGGAAACACCATATATTTT	TRBV28	TRBJ1-3	few	-
CAWSRQGYTEAFF	TGTGCCTGGAGTAGACAGGGTTACACTGAAGCTTTCTTT	TRBV30	TRBJ1-1	-	TRBD1
CASSLELAENTGELFF	TGTGCCAGCAGCTTAGAACTAGCGGAGAACACCGGGGAGCTGTTTTTT	TRBV11-3	TRBJ2-2	-	TRBD2
CASKDGAKETQYF	TGTGCCAGCAAGGATGGGGCGAAAGAGACCCAGTACTTC	TRBV6-5	TRBJ2-5	-	-
CASSTGTGGSNTEAFF	TGTGCCAGCAGCACCGGGACAGGGGGCTCTAACACTGAAGCTTTCTTT	TRBV11-2	TRBJ1-1	-	TRBD1
CASRAGTGGHGYTF	TGTGCCAGCAGAGCCGGGACAGGGGGCCATGGCTACACCTTC	TRBV6-5	TRBJ1-2	-	TRBD1
CASSLDRVNTEAFF	TGTGCCAGCAGCCTCGACAGGGTGAACACTGAAGCTTTCTTT	TRBV6-5	TRBJ1-1	-	TRBD1
CAWSRTGHTDTQYF	TGTGCCTGGAGCCGGACAGGTCACACAGATACGCAGTATTTT	TRBV30	TRBJ2-3	-	TRBD1
CASSPGGNTEAFF	TGCGCCAGCAGCCCCGGGGGGAACACTGAAGCTTTCTTT	TRBV5-1	TRBJ1-1	-	-
CASGGTSGSWADTQYF	TGTGCCAGCGGTGGGACTAGCGGGAGTTGGGCAGATACGCAGTATTTT	TRBV7-8	TRBJ2-3	-	TRBD2
CASSFGTSGYNEQFF	TGTGCCAGCAGCTTCGGGACTAGCGGATACAATGAGCAGTTCTTC	TRBV7-9	TRBJ2-1	-	TRBD2